Below, 8 T cell receptor beta chains from the same sample are listed, as sequenced in a study of cytomegalovirus exposure and HLA in healthy donors. Amplification used 60 Vbeta primers and 13 Jbeta primers. TCRdb's copy holds only in-frame clones and misses some; the assay was immunoSEQ multiplex PCR. Among about 190,000 clones listed, 70% to 80% were seen once. Sequenced: PBMCs. These receptor sequences come from a woman aged 45 to 65 in good health and CMV-seronegative.

The chain employs TRBV6-5 and TRBJ2-7; TRBD1 aligns across 11 bases. Germline V lookup: CDR1 MNHEY, CDR2 SVGAGI. The CDR3 loop spans 15 amino acids. V lost 6 bases to trimming and J lost 5 bases; unmatched junction nucleotides: 9. The CDR3 region is CASSPWTGGGHEQYF. The CDR3, as DNA: TGTGCCAGCAGCCCCTGGACAGGGGGCGGCCACGAGCAGTACTTC.

V is TRBV28 and J is TRBJ2-1; 11 positions agree with TRBD2. Germline V gives CDR1 MDHEN, CDR2 SYDVKM. This CDR3 has 15 residues. The V and J ends lost 0 bases and 5 bases, in that order; junction bases with no gene match: 0. CDR3 nucleotides: TGTGCCAGCAGTTTATGGACTAGCGGGAACAATGAGCAGTTCTTC. Protein product: CASSLWTSGNNEQFF.

The J gene is TRBJ1-6, the V gene TRBV27; a possible D gene is TRBD1 (5 bases). This CDR3 spans 15 amino acids. Germline CDR1 reads MNHEY; CDR2 reads SMNVEV (reference sequence). Trimming stripped 7 bases from V and 6 bases from J, with 16 bases between. CDR3 bases: TGTGCCAGCACTCCAGGCCTGGGGGGTAATTCACCCCTCCACTTT. It translates to CASTPGLGGNSPLHF.

This chain connects TRBV27 to TRBJ1-4; the match to TRBD1 covers 7 bases. The CDR3 extends over 14 amino acids. J lost 7 bases, V lost 1 base, and 3 bases had no gene match. CDR1 and CDR2 from the germline V gene are MNHEY and SMNVEV (reference sequence). CDR3 DNA sequence: TGTGCCAGCAGTTTATACAGGGGAGGTGAAAAACTGTTTTTT. Its protein is CASSLYRGGEKLFF.

This chain uses TRBV11-2 with TRBJ2-7; a possible D gene is TRBD2 (6 bases). With 3 bases removed from V and 0 bases from J, the gap between germline ends came to 9 bases. Germline CDR1 is SGHAT and CDR2 is FQNNGV. The CDR3 runs 14 residues. The CDR3 spells CASSLEGTSYEQYF. CDR3 nucleotide sequence: TGTGCCAGCAGCTTGGAGGGAACCTCCTACGAGCAGTACTTC. Based on the CDR3 plus reference TRBV11-2 and TRBJ2-7, the full variable domain is EAGVAQSPRYKIIEKRQSVAFWCNPISGHATLYWYQQILGQGPKLLIQFQNNGVVDDSQLPKDRFSAERLKGVDSTLKIQPAKLEDSAVYLCASSLEGTSYEQYFGPGTRLTVT.

This clone showed up just once. The chain joins TRBV28 to TRBJ2-1; TRBD1 matches 10 bases. CDR3 length: 15 residues. Germline-derived CDR1 and CDR2 are MDHEN and SYDVKM. The trim removed 4 bases at V and 7 bases at J, leaving 7 bases unmatched. This CDR3 is CASSSVTGGKNEQFF. In nucleotides, the CDR3 is TGTGCCAGCAGTTCAGTGACAGGGGGCAAAAATGAGCAGTTCTTC.

The chain uses TRBV5-1 and TRBJ2-3; 7 nucleotides match TRBD2. Germline values: CDR1 SGHRS, CDR2 YFSETQ. The CDR3 totals 14 residues. V was clipped by 4 bases and J by 4 bases; unmatched bases: 6. CDR3 coding DNA: TGCGCCAGCAGCCCTGGCGGGAGCCCAGATACGCAGTATTTT. Encoded protein: CASSPGGSPDTQYF.

The rearrangement uses TRBV7-8 and TRBJ2-3, with TRBD2 matching 9 bases. The CDR3 consists of 16 residues. Germline CDR1 SGHVS, CDR2 FQNEAQ. J lost 1 base, V lost 5 bases, and 7 bases had no gene match. CDR3 loop: CASSTAGGKGTDTQYF. CDR3 nucleotide sequence: TGTGCCAGCAGCACGGCGGGAGGGAAGGGCACAGATACGCAGTATTTT.